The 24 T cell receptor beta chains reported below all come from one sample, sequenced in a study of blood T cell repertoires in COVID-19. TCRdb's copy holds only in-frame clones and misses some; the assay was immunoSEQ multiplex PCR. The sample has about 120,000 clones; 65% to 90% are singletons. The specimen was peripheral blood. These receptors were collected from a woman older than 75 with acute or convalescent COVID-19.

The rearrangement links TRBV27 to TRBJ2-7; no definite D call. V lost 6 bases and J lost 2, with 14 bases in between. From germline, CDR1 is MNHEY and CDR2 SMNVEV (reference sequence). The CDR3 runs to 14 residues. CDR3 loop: CASRTRIIPYEQYF. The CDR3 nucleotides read TGTGCCAGCAGGACGAGGATAATCCCCTACGAGCAGTACTTC.

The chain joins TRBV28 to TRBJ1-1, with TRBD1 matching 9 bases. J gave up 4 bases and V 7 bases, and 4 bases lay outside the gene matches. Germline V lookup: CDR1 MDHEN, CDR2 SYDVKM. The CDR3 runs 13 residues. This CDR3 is CASNPTGGTEAFF. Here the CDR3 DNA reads TGTGCCAGCAACCCGACAGGGGGCACTGAAGCTTTCTTT.

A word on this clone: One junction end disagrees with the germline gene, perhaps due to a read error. In nucleotides, the CDR3 is TGTGCCAGCAGTGAGGACCTACGGGGAATCTTC. Its protein product is CASSEDLRGIF. J is TRBJ1-2 and V is TRBV6-1; D uncertain. Germline CDR1 is MNHNS and CDR2 is SASEGT. The CDR3 sequence is 11 residues long.

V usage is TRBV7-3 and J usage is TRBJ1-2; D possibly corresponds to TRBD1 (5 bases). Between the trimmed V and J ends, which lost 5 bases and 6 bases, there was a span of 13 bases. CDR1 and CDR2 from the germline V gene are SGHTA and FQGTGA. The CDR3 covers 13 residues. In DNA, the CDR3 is TGTGCCAGCAGCCATGGGGCAGGAGATGGCTACACCTTC. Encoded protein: CASSHGAGDGYTF.

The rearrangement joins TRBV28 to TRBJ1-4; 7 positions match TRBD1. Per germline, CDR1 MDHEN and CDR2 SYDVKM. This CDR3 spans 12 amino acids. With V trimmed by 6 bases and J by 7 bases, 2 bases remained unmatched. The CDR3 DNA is TGTGCCAGCAGACGACAGGGTGAAAAACTGTTTTTT. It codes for CASRRQGEKLFF. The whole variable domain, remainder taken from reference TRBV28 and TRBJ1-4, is DVKVTQSSRYLVKRTGEKVFLECVQDMDHENMFWYRQDPGLGLRLIYFSYDVKMKEKGDIPEGYSVSREKKERFSLILESASTNQTSMYLCASRRQGEKLFFGSGTQLSVL.

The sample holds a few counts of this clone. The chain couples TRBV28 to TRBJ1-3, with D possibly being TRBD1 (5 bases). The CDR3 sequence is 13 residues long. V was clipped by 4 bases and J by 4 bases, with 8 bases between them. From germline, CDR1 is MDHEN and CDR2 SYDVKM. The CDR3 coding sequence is TGTGCCAGCAGTTCCGGACAAGGAAACACCATATATTTT. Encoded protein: CASSSGQGNTIYF.

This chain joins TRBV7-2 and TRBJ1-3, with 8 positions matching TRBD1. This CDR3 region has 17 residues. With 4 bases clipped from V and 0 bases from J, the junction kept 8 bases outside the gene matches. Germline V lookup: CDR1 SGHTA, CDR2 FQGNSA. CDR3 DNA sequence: TGTGCCAGCAGCTCCGGGACAGGACCCGGCTCTGGAAACACCATATATTTT. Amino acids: CASSSGTGPGSGNTIYF.

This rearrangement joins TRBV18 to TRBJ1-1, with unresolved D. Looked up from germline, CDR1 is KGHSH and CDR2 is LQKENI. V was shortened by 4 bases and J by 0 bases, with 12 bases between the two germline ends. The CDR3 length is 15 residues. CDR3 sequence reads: CASSLVTQLNTEAFF. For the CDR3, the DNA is TGTGCCAGCTCACTAGTGACACAATTGAACACTGAAGCTTTCTTT.

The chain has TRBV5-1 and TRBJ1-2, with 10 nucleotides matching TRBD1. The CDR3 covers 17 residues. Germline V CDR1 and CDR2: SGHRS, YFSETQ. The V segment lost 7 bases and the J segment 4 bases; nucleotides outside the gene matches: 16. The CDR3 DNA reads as TGCGCCAGCTCAGAAGGGACAGGGGTTTCTCGGCGCTATGGCTACACCTTC. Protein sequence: CASSEGTGVSRRYGYTF.

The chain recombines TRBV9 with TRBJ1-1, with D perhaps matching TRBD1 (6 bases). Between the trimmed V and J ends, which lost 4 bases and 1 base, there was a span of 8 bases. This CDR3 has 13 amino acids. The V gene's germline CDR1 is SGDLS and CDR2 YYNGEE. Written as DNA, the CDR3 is TGTGCCAGCAGCCAGGGGCCGAACACTGAAGCTTTCTTT. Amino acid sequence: CASSQGPNTEAFF.

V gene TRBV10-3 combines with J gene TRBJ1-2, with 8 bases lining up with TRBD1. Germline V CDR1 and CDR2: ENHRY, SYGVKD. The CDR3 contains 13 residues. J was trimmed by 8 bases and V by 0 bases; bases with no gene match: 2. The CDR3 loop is CAISESDRGGYTF. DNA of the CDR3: TGTGCCATCAGTGAGTCTGACAGGGGAGGCTACACCTTC.

CDR3 nucleotides: TGCAGCGTTGGGGAGGGGCTCTACGAGCAGTACTTC. The encoded protein is CSVGEGLYEQYF. The chain joins TRBV29-1 to TRBJ2-7; 7 bases are a match to TRBD2. The V gene end was trimmed by 4 bases and the J gene end by 3 bases; junction bases not matched to a gene: 3. CDR1 SQVTM and CDR2 ANQGSEA come from the germline V gene. This CDR3 comprises 12 residues.

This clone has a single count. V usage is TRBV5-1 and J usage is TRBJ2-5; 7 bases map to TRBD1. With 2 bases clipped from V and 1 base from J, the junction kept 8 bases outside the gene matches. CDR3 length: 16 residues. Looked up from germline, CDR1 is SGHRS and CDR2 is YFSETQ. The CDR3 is CASSLVTGVGQETQYF. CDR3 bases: TGCGCCAGCAGCTTAGTAACAGGGGTCGGCCAAGAGACCCAGTACTTC.

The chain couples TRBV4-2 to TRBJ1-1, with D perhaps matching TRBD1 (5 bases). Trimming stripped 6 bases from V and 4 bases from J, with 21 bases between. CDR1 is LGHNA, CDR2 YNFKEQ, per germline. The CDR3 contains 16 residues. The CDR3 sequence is CASSFKLQVRSTEAFF. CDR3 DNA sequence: TGTGCCAGCAGTTTCAAACTACAGGTCCGGAGCACTGAAGCTTTCTTT.

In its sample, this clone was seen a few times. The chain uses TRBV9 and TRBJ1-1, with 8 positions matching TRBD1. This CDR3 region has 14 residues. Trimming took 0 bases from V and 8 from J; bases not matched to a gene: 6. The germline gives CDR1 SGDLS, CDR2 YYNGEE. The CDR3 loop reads CASSVATRQGEAFF. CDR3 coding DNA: TGTGCCAGCAGCGTAGCTACTCGACAGGGGGAAGCTTTCTTT.

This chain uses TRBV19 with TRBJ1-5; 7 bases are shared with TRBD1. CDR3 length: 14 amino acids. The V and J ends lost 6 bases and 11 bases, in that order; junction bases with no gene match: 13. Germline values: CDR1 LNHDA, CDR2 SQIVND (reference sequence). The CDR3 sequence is CASRADRRKGAQHF. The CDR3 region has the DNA TGTGCCAGTAGGGCGGACAGGAGAAAGGGGGCCCAGCATTTT.

In nucleotides, the CDR3 is TGTGCCAGCAGTTTCAGGGTGAGTCAGCCCCAGCATTTT. Amino acids: CASSFRVSQPQHF. V is TRBV27 and J is TRBJ1-5; the D gene is possibly TRBD1 (5 bases). The V gene's germline CDR1 is MNHEY and CDR2 SMNVEV (reference sequence). The length of the CDR3 is 13 residues. The V gene lost 3 bases and the J gene lost 6 bases, with 9 bases spanning the gap.

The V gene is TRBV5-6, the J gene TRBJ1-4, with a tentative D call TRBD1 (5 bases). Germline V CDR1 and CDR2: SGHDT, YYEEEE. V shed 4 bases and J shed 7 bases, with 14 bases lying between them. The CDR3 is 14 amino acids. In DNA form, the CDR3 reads TGTGCCAGCAGCGAATGGGGGGAAGGTGAAAAACTGTTTTTT. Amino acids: CASSEWGEGEKLFF.

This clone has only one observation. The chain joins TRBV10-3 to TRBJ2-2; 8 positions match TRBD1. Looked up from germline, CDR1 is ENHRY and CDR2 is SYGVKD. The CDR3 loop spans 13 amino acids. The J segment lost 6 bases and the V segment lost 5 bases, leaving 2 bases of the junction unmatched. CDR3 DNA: TGTGCCATCAGTCAGGGGGCGCCCGGGGAGCTGTTTTTT. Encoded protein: CAISQGAPGELFF.

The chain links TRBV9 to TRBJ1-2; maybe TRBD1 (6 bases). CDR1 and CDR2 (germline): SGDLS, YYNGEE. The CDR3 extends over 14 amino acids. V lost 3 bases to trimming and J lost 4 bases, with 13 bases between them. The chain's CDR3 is CASSASQGSYGYTF. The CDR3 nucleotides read TGTGCCAGCAGCGCCTCACAGGGCTCCTATGGCTACACCTTC.

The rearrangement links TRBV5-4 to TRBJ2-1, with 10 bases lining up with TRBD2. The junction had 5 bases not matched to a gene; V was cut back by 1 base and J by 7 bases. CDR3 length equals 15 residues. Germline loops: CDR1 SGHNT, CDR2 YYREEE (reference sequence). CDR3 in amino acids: CASSLSGGAGNEQFF. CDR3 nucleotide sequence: TGTGCCAGCAGCTTGAGCGGGGGGGCCGGAAATGAGCAGTTCTTC.

CDR3 in amino acids: CASLKRGTQYF. As DNA, the CDR3 is TGTGCCAGCCTAAAAAGGGGGACCCAGTACTTC. The J gene is TRBJ2-5, the V gene TRBV21-1; the table's TRBD1 call for D was not verified on the DNA. TRBV21-1 is a pseudogene segment. The CDR3 has 11 residues.

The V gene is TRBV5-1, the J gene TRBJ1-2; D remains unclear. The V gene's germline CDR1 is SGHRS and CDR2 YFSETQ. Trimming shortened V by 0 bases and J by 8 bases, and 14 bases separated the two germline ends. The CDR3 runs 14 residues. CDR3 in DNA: TGCGCCAGCAGCTTGGGAACAAATCAAGCGGGCTACACCTTC. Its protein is CASSLGTNQAGYTF.

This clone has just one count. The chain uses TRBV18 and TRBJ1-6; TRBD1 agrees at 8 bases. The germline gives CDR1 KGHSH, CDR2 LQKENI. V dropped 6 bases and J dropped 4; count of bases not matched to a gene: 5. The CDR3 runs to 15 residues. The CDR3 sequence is CASSVTGGYNSPLHF. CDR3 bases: TGTGCCAGCTCCGTAACAGGGGGTTATAATTCACCCCTCCACTTT.